These 16 T cell receptor beta chains were sequenced from one sample in a study of OX40 agonist ivuxolimab in advanced cancers. To prepare the library, the immunoSEQ multiplex PCR assay was applied. TCRdb re-hosts the immuneACCESS table, in-frame sequences only. Its copies lack some clones; in the studies checked, an unresolved V gene accounts for under half of them, and the cause for the rest is not known. The sample table contains around 71,000 clones; only one count was recorded for around 86% of them. The ten largest account for 0.85% to 1.4% of the sample. The sequences come from CD4+ or CD8+ T cells sorted from blood, collected in a trial of the OX40 agonist ivuxolimab. These receptor sequences come from an adult with an advanced solid tumor such as melanoma, head and neck, liver or kidney cancer.

V gene TRBV9 combines with J gene TRBJ2-3, with 7 bases identical to TRBD2. The CDR3 runs to 16 residues. V was clipped by 0 bases and J by 2 bases; unmatched bases: 6. The germline V gene has CDR1 SGDLS and CDR2 YYNGEE. The CDR3 loop reads CASSVGGLAVTDTQYF. CDR3 DNA sequence: TGTGCCAGCAGCGTAGGAGGGCTAGCGGTCACAGATACGCAGTATTTT. The whole variable domain, filled in from reference TRBV9 and TRBJ2-3, reads DSGVTQTPKHLITATGQRVTLRCSPRSGDLSVYWYQQSLDQGLQFLIQYYNGEERAKGNILERFSAQQFPDLHSELNLSSLELGDSALYFCASSVGGLAVTDTQYFGPGTRLTVL.

The V and J genes are TRBV4-1 and TRBJ2-1; 12 bases match TRBD2. Trimming took 3 bases from V and 4 from J; bases not matched to a gene: 10. This CDR3 spans 18 amino acids. CDR1 MGHRA and CDR2 YSYEKL come from the germline V gene. CDR3 protein: CASSHPSVGLAGYNEQFF. As DNA, the CDR3 is TGCGCCAGCAGCCACCCCAGCGTAGGACTAGCGGGGTACAATGAGCAGTTCTTC.

The genes are TRBV9 and TRBJ1-3; D gene uncertain. This CDR3 has 15 amino acids. Germline V gene lookup returns CDR1 SGDLS and CDR2 YYNGEE. V was pared by 4 bases and J by 0 bases, with 11 bases between. In nucleotides, the CDR3 is TGTGCCAGCAGCCCCCGATGGTTCTCTGGAAACACCATATATTTT. As protein: CASSPRWFSGNTIYF.

The rearrangement joins TRBV7-2 to TRBJ1-2, with a possible D match to TRBD1 (6 bases). V was shortened by 5 bases and J by 5 bases, with 18 bases between the two germline ends. The CDR3 covers 15 residues. The germline CDR1 and CDR2 sequences are SGHTA and FQGNSA. For the CDR3, the DNA is TGTGCCAGCAGCCAGGGGAGCAGGACGGGTTATGGCTACACCTTC. Protein product: CASSQGSRTGYGYTF.

V and J are TRBV19 and TRBJ2-7, with TRBD1 matching over 7 bases. After removal of 3 bases from V and 3 bases from J, the junction contained 8 bases not matched to a gene. Germline CDR1 LNHDA, CDR2 SQIVND (reference sequence). CDR3 length: 15 residues. CDR3 nucleotide sequence: TGTGCCAGTAGTATTTCGGCAGGGGGATACTACGAGCAGTACTTC. This sequence encodes CASSISAGGYYEQYF.

The CDR3 is CASSVVGRSTDTQYF. The CDR3 DNA is TGTGCCAGCAGCGTAGTCGGGAGATCGACAGATACGCAGTATTTT. The chain joins TRBV9 to TRBJ2-3, with a possible D match to TRBD2 (6 bases). Trimming removed 0 bases from V and 3 bases from J, with 11 bases in between. CDR3 length equals 15 residues. Germline values: CDR1 SGDLS, CDR2 YYNGEE.

This sequence joins TRBV30 and TRBJ1-3; D not resolved. V was trimmed by 6 bases and J by 4 bases, leaving 4 bases between them. The CDR3 sequence is 10 residues long. Germline CDR1 and CDR2: GTSNPN and SVGIG (reference sequence). The CDR3 nucleotides read TGTGCCTGTGGGGGAAACACCATATATTTT. Amino acids: CACGGNTIYF.

The chain combines TRBV28 with TRBJ2-7, with 12 bases matching TRBD2. CDR1 and CDR2 from the germline V gene are MDHEN and SYDVKM. There are 16 residues in the CDR3. V lost 4 bases to trimming and J lost 2 bases; unmatched junction nucleotides: 6. DNA of the CDR3: TGTGCCAGCAGTTCCGCGACTAGCGGGAGAGCCTACGAGCAGTACTTC. This codes for CASSSATSGRAYEQYF. Full variable domain (rest looked up from reference TRBV28 and TRBJ2-7): DVKVTQSSRYLVKRTGEKVFLECVQDMDHENMFWYRQDPGLGLRLIYFSYDVKMKEKGDIPEGYSVSREKKERFSLILESASTNQTSMYLCASSSATSGRAYEQYFGPGTRLTVT.

The chain links TRBV5-4 to TRBJ1-2; TRBD1 might be the D (5 bases). In germline, CDR1 is SGHNT, CDR2 YYREEE (reference sequence). The CDR3 consists of 14 residues. V was shortened by 6 bases and J by 5 bases, with 17 bases between the two germline ends. CDR3 loop: CASTGGVGTYGYTF. CDR3 coding DNA: TGTGCCAGCACTGGGGGGGTGGGTACTTATGGCTACACCTTC.

The chain is built from TRBV5-4 and TRBJ2-1; perhaps TRBD2 as D (7 bases). CDR3 length: 15 residues. The ends were cut back, 4 bases at V and 7 bases at J, with 18 bases in the middle. Germline CDR1 and CDR2: SGHNT and YYREEE (reference sequence). Here the CDR3 reads CASSPSSGDRNEQFF. In nucleotides, the CDR3 is TGTGCCAGCAGCCCCTCTAGCGGCGACAGGAATGAGCAGTTCTTC. The variable domain in full, with the rest retrieved from reference TRBV5-4 and TRBJ2-1, is ETGVTQSPTHLIKTRGQQVTLRCSSQSGHNTVSWYQQALGQGPQFIFQYYREEENGRGNFPPRFSGLQFPNYSSELNVNALELDDSALYLCASSPSSGDRNEQFFGPGTRLTVL.

The rearrangement links TRBV7-2 to TRBJ2-4; tentatively, D is TRBD1 (8 bases). The CDR3 spans 16 residues. Germline V gene sequence: CDR1 SGHTA, CDR2 FQGNSA. V shed 3 bases and J shed 1 base, with 13 bases lying between them. Here the CDR3 reads CASSFGQGGAKNIQYF. CDR3 in DNA: TGTGCCAGCAGCTTCGGACAGGGAGGGGCCAAAAACATTCAGTACTTC.

The chain is built from TRBV6-5 and TRBJ2-5; the D is unclear. This CDR3 contains 16 residues. V was cut by 0 bases and J by 2 bases, with 13 bases left in between. The germline CDR1 and CDR2 sequences are MNHEY and SVGAGI. This CDR3 is CASSYSVLVDQETQYF. CDR3 bases: TGTGCCAGCAGTTACTCGGTTTTAGTTGATCAAGAGACCCAGTACTTC.

The V and J genes are TRBV7-2 and TRBJ2-7, with TRBD2 matching 7 bases. CDR1 is SGHTA and CDR2 is FQGNSA in the germline V gene. The junction had 2 bases not matched to a gene; V was cut back by 3 bases and J by 0 bases. The CDR3 covers 14 residues. Here the CDR3 DNA reads TGTGCCAGCAGCTTGGGACTACACTCCTACGAGCAGTACTTC. Translated, it gives CASSLGLHSYEQYF. The full variable domain, rest sourced from reference TRBV7-2 and TRBJ2-7, is GAGVSQSPSNKVTEKGKDVELRCDPISGHTALYWYRQSLGQGLEFLIYFQGNSAPDKSGLPSDRFSAERTGGSVSTLTIQRTQQEDSAVYLCASSLGLHSYEQYFGPGTRLTVT.

The chain employs TRBV27 and TRBJ2-5; D is unclear. The germline CDR1 and CDR2 sequences are MNHEY and SMNVEV (reference sequence). Trimming left V 3 bases short and J 5 bases short, with 7 bases between. There are 12 residues in the CDR3. CDR3 amino acids: CASSFNRETQYF. Written as DNA, the CDR3 is TGTGCCAGCAGTTTTAATCGGGAGACCCAGTACTTC.

The chain joins TRBV1 to TRBJ2-1; the DNA was not compared with TRBD1, the D call given in the table. TRBV1 is flagged as a pseudogene. The length of the CDR3 is 17 residues. As DNA, the CDR3 is TGCACCAGCAGCCATAGTACCGGGACAGGGAGAAGATTTGAGCAGTTCTTC. Residues: CTSSHSTGTGRRFEQFF.

This sequence joins TRBV7-9 and TRBJ2-1; 8 bases match TRBD2. CDR1 is SEHNR, CDR2 FQNEAQ, per germline (reference sequence). The CDR3 has 15 residues. Trimming removed 0 bases from V and 6 bases from J; junction bases left unmatched: 4. The CDR3, as DNA: TGTGCCAGCAGCTTAGCTAGCGGGATGGTCAATGAGCAGTTCTTC. Its translation: CASSLASGMVNEQFF.